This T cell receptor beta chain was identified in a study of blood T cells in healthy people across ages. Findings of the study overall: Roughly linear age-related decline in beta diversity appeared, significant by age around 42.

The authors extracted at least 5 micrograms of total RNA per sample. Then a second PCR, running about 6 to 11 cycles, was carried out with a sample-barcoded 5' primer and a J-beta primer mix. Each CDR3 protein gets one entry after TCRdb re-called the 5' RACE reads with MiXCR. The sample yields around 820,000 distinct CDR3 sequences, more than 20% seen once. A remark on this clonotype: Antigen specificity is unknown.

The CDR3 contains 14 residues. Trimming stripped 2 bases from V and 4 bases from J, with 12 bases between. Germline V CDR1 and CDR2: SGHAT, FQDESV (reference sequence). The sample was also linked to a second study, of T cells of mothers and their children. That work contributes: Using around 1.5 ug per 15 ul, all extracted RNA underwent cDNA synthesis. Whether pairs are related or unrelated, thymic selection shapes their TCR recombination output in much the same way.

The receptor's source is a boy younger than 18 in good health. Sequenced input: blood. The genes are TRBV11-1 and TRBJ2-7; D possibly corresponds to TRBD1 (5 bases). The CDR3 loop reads CASSLRLQGYEQYF. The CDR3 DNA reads TGTGCCAGCAGCTTAAGGCTTCAGGGATACGAGCAGTACTTC.